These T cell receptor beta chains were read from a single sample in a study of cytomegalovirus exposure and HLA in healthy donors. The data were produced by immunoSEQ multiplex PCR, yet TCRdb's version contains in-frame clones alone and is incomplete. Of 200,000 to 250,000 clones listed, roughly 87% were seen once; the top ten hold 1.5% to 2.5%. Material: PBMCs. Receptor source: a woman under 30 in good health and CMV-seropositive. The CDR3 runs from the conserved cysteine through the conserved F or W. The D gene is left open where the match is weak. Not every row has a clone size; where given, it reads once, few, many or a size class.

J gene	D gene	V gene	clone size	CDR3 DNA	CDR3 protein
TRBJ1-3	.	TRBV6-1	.	TGTGCCAGCATACAACCGGGACTCACAAACACCATATATTTT	CASIQPGLTNTIYF
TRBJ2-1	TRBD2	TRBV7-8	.	TGTGCCAGCAGCTCGGGGCGGGGGGATGAGCAGTTCTTC	CASSSGRGDEQFF
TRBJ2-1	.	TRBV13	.	TGTGCCAGCAGCTCCGGACTTGGCGGGGATGAGCAGTTCTTC	CASSSGLGGDEQFF
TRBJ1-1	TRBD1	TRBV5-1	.	TGCGCCAGCAGCTACCGTTACAGGGGAGGTAGTGATTTCTTT	CASSYRYRGGSDFF
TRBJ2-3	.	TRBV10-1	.	TGCGCCAGCATCGTTCGGACTATCACAGATACGCAGTATTTT	CASIVRTITDTQYF
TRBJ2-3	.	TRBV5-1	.	TGCGCCAGCAGCTTGGCCTATAGTACTGTCACAGATACGCAGTATTTT	CASSLAYSTVTDTQYF
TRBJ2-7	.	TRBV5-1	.	TGCGCCAGCAGCTTGTTTGGACTTTCATCCTACGAGCAGTACTTC	CASSLFGLSSYEQYF
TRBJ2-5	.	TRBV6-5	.	TGTGCCAGCGCGCACAGGGCAATCCAAGAGACCCAGTACTTC	CASAHRAIQETQYF
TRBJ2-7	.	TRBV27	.	TGTGCCAGCAGTTTTGATAATAGCCGAAAAACCTACGAGCAGTACTTC	CASSFDNSRKTYEQYF
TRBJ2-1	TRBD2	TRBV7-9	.	TGTGCCAGCAGCGCCGGGACTAGCTCCTACAATGAGCAGTTCTTC	CASSAGTSSYNEQFF
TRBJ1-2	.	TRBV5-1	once	TGCGCCAGCAGCCCTAACCGGGGTGGCTACACCTTC	CASSPNRGGYTF
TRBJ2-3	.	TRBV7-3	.	TGTGCCAGCAGCTTTCAGAGCACAGATACGCAGTATTTT	CASSFQSTDTQYF
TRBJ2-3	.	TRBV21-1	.	TGTGCCAGCAGCAAAACCGGGACAGGGGGCACAGATACGCAGTATTTT	CASSKTGTGGTDTQYF
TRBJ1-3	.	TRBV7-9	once	TGTGCCAGCAGCTTAGGCAGGGTAAAGATATCTCGGGAGAACACCATATATTTT	CASSLGRVKISRENTIYF
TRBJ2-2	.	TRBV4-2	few	TGTGCCAGCACCTTCGGGGGCGGGGAGCTGTTTTTT	CASTFGGGELFF
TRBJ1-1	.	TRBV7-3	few	TGTGCCAGCAGCCTTACAGGGAACACTGAAGCTTTCTTT	CASSLTGNTEAFF
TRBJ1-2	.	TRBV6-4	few	TGTGCCAGCAGTGACTCAGCCGGTTACTATGGCTACACCTTC	CASSDSAGYYGYTF
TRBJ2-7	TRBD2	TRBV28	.	TGTGCCAGCAGTTTCCTAGCGGCAGCCTCCTACGAGCAGTACTTC	CASSFLAAASYEQYF
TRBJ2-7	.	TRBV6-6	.	TGTGCCAGCAGTACACGGGGACAAACCTACGAGCAGTACTTC	CASSTRGQTYEQYF
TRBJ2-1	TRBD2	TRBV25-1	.	TGTGCCAGCAGTGGGACTAGCGAGTACAATGAGCAGTTCTTC	CASSGTSEYNEQFF
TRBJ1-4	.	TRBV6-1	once	TGTGCCAGCAGTGAAAGGCGGAGGGGACAACTGTTTTTT	CASSERRRGQLFF
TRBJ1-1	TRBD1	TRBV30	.	TGTGCCTCTGACAGGGGTGGATCGAGGACTGAAGCTTTCTTT	CASDRGGSRTEAFF
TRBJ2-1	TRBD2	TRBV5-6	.	TGTGCCAGCAGCTTGGCCATCCTAGCGGGTTCCTACAATGAGCAGTTCTTC	CASSLAILAGSYNEQFF
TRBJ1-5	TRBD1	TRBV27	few	TGTGCCAGCGCACCAGACAGGGGGGGCTATCAGCCCCAGCATTTT	CASAPDRGGYQPQHF
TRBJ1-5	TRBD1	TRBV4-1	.	TGCGCCAGCAGCCGGACAGGGAGAAATCAGCCCCAGCATTTT	CASSRTGRNQPQHF
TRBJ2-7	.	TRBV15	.	TGTGCCACCAGCAGAGATTCGGGGGTTACCTACGAGCAGTACTTC	CATSRDSGVTYEQYF
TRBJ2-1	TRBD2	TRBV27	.	TGTGCCAGCAGTTTACTTGGGCGGGAGGTCCCGCGAGAGCAGTTCTTC	CASSLLGREVPREQFF
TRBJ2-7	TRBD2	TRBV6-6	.	TGTGCCAGCAGTCACTCGGGTTACGCGGGGGGCGAGCAGTACTTC	CASSHSGYAGGEQYF
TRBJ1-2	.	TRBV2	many	TGTGCCAGCAGTGAACGGAAGGGGTATCGAGAAGGCTACACCTTC	CASSERKGYREGYTF
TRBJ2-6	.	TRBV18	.	TGTGCCAGCTCACCATCTTCTGGGGCCAACGTCCTGACTTTC	CASSPSSGANVLTF
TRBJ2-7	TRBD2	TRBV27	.	TGTGCCAGCAGCCTGCTTAGCGGGTCAATTCATCATAGAAACTACGAGCAGTACTTC	CASSLLSGSIHHRNYEQYF
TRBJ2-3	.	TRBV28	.	TGTGCCAGCAGTTTGGGGGCCAGGCGCACAGATACGCAGTATTTT	CASSLGARRTDTQYF
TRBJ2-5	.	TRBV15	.	TGTGCCACCAGCAGAAGGCGCGGCGGAGAGACCCAGTACTTC	CATSRRRGGETQYF
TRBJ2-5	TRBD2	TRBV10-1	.	TGCGCCAGCAGTGAGTCTAGCGGGTGGGAGACCCAGTACTTC	CASSESSGWETQYF
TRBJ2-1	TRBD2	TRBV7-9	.	TGTGCCAGCAGCGGAACTAGCGGGAGTGTCTATGAGCAGTTCTTC	CASSGTSGSVYEQFF
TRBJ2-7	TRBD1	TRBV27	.	TGTGCCAGCAGGACGTCCCCAGGGGGTAACTACGAGCAGTACTTC	CASRTSPGGNYEQYF
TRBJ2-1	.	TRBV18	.	TGTGCCAGCTCATTCCGGGACTCCAACGGTAATGAGCAGTTCTTC	CASSFRDSNGNEQFF
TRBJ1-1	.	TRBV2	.	TGTGCCAGCAGTGATAGGGGCGGGAATTTGAGTGAAGCTTTCTTT	CASSDRGGNLSEAFF
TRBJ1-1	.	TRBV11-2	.	TGTGCCAGCAGTACGTTAGGACAGAGAAGGTCTGAAGCTTTCTTT	CASSTLGQRRSEAFF
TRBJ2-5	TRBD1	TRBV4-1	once	TGCGCCAGCAGCCAAGTTGTATACAGGGGATCCCAAGAGACCCAGTACTTC	CASSQVVYRGSQETQYF
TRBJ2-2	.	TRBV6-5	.	TGTGCCAGCAGAAGGGGTGAAACCGGGGAGCTGTTTTTT	CASRRGETGELFF
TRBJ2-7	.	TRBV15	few	TGTGCCACCAGCTATGTCCTTTCGAGCGAGCAGTACTTC	CATSYVLSSEQYF
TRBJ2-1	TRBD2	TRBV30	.	TGTGCCTGGAGTGTACGTCACAAACTAGCGGGAGTAGGATACTACAATGAGCAGTTCTTC	CAWSVRHKLAGVGYYNEQFF
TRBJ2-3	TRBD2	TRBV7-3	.	TGTGCCAGCAGCTACCTAGCGGGAGGGCTTCATACGCAGTATTTT	CASSYLAGGLHTQYF
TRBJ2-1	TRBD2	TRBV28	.	TGTGCCAGCAGCCCTCATTCTAGCGGGAGTAATGAGCAGTTCTTC	CASSPHSSGSNEQFF
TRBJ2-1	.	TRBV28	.	TGTGCCAGCACCTTAAGATCAGGGGAATCCTACAATGAGCAGTTCTTC	CASTLRSGESYNEQFF
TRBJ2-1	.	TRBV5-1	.	TGCGCCAGCAGCTTCCGGGACTGGGTAGAGAATGAGCAGTTCTTC	CASSFRDWVENEQFF
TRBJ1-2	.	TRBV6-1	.	TGTGCCAGCAGTGGACTCACTAGAGGCTATGGCTACACCTTC	CASSGLTRGYGYTF
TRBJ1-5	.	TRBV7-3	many	TGTGCCAGCAGCCCGGACAGTCTCAATCAGCCCCAGCATTTT	CASSPDSLNQPQHF
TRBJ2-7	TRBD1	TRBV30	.	TGTGCCTGGAGTATCACGGGACAGGGGTACGAGCAGTACTTC	CAWSITGQGYEQYF
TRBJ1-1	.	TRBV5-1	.	TGCGCCAGCCTAGGGGGGGAAACTAGGACTGAAGCTTTCTTT	CASLGGETRTEAFF
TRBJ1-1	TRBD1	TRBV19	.	TGTGCCAGTAGGGACAGGGTCTACACTGAAGCTTTCTTT	CASRDRVYTEAFF
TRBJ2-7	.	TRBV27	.	TGTGCCAGCACCCACCCACTATCCTACGAGCAGTACTTC	CASTHPLSYEQYF
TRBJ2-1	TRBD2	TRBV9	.	TGTGCCAGCAGCGTAGATCAACGGGAGGGGTACAATGAGCAGTTCTTC	CASSVDQREGYNEQFF
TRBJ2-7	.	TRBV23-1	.	TGCGCCAGCAGTCAATCAAGCGGCGGGGACGAGCAGTACTTC	CASSQSSGGDEQYF
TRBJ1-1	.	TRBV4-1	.	TGCGCCAGCAGCCCCAGTCCCCCTGAAGCTTTCTTT	CASSPSPPEAFF
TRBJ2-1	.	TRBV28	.	TGTGCCAGCAGCTCACACTACAGGAATGAGCAGTTCTTC	CASSSHYRNEQFF
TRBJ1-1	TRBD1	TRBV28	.	TGTGCCAGCAGTTTACGACAGGGGTTGAACACTGAAGCTTTCTTT	CASSLRQGLNTEAFF
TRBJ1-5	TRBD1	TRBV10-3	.	TGTGCCATCAGTGCGGGACAGGGCAATCAGCCCCAGCATTTT	CAISAGQGNQPQHF
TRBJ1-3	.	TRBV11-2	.	TGTGCCAGCAGCTTAGTCAGGGGAAACACCATATATTTT	CASSLVRGNTIYF